The rows below give T cell receptor beta chains drawn from one sample of a study of T cell repertoires in cytomegalovirus infection. TCRdb passed the reads through MiXCR, listing each CDR3 protein once. The table shows some 300,000 distinct CDR3 sequences, with about 9.2% occurring only once. Material for sequencing was PBMCs. These receptors were collected from a human donor in good health (CMV status not recorded). Some clones in this sample may be carry-over from other donors' samples. The CDR3 runs from the conserved cysteine through the conserved F or W. The D gene is left open where the match is weak. Size is omitted from some rows. Given values are once, few, many or a class for expanded clones.

clone size: many
J gene: TRBJ1-2
V gene: TRBV6-6
D gene: .
CDR3 protein: CASSYMSFYGYTF
CDR3 DNA: TGTGCCAGCAGTTACATGAGTTTCTATGGCTACACCTTC

clone size: .
J gene: TRBJ1-6
V gene: TRBV4-1
D gene: .
CDR3 protein: CASSRVSPDGSPLHF
CDR3 DNA: TGCGCCAGCAGCCGGGTATCACCGGACGGTTCACCCCTCCACTTT

clone size: .
J gene: TRBJ1-5
V gene: TRBV10-3
D gene: .
CDR3 protein: CAISESSGNQPQHF
CDR3 DNA: TGTGCCATCAGTGAGTCTTCAGGGAATCAGCCCCAGCATTTT

clone size: .
J gene: TRBJ1-4
V gene: TRBV5-1
D gene: .
CDR3 protein: CASSLQGMNEKLFF
CDR3 DNA: TGCGCCAGCAGCTTGCAGGGAATGAATGAAAAACTGTTTTTT

clone size: .
J gene: TRBJ1-1
V gene: TRBV29-1
D gene: .
CDR3 protein: CSVLGGQLYTEAFF
CDR3 DNA: TGCAGCGTTCTCGGCGGACAGCTGTACACTGAAGCTTTCTTT

clone size: many
J gene: TRBJ2-5
V gene: TRBV28
D gene: .
CDR3 protein: CASSQVGETQYF
CDR3 DNA: TGTGCCAGCAGCCAGGTGGGGGAGACCCAGTACTTC

clone size: many
J gene: TRBJ1-3
V gene: TRBV7-8
D gene: .
CDR3 protein: CASSLDILGSGNTIYF
CDR3 DNA: TGTGCCAGCAGCCTGGACATCCTGGGATCTGGAAACACCATATATTTT

clone size: many
J gene: TRBJ1-4
V gene: TRBV10-3
D gene: .
CDR3 protein: CAISGEDKKNEKLFF
CDR3 DNA: TGTGCCATCAGTGGGGAGGACAAAAAAAATGAAAAACTGTTTTTT

clone size: few
J gene: TRBJ2-5
V gene: TRBV20-1
D gene: TRBD2
CDR3 protein: CSARRLAEETQYF
CDR3 DNA: TGCAGTGCTAGAAGGCTAGCGGAAGAGACCCAGTACTTC

clone size: many
J gene: TRBJ2-7
V gene: TRBV7-2
D gene: .
CDR3 protein: CASSLGGTATYEQYF
CDR3 DNA: TGTGCCAGCAGCTTAGGAGGGACGGCTACCTACGAGCAGTACTTC

clone size: few
J gene: TRBJ2-5
V gene: TRBV18
D gene: .
CDR3 protein: CASSPSGPGETQYF
CDR3 DNA: TGTGCCAGCTCACCGTCCGGGCCAGGGGAGACCCAGTACTTC

clone size: many
J gene: TRBJ2-4
V gene: TRBV20-1
D gene: TRBD1
CDR3 protein: CSARVRTGKNIQYF
CDR3 DNA: TGCAGTGCTAGAGTACGGACAGGGAAAAACATTCAGTACTTC

clone size: many
J gene: TRBJ2-3
V gene: TRBV29-1
D gene: .
CDR3 protein: CSVRRTSTDTQYF
CDR3 DNA: TGCAGCGTCCGAAGGACTAGCACAGATACGCAGTATTTT

clone size: many
J gene: TRBJ2-1
V gene: TRBV25-1
D gene: .
CDR3 protein: CASSGMRAGIYNEQFF
CDR3 DNA: TGTGCCAGCAGTGGAATGAGGGCAGGTATCTACAATGAGCAGTTCTTC

clone size: many
J gene: TRBJ1-6
V gene: TRBV29-1
D gene: .
CDR3 protein: CSVGSSYNSPLHF
CDR3 DNA: TGCAGCGTTGGGAGCTCCTATAATTCACCCCTCCACTTT

clone size: few
J gene: TRBJ2-1
V gene: TRBV7-9
D gene: .
CDR3 protein: CASSPEGYNEQFF
CDR3 DNA: TGTGCCAGCAGCCCTGAGGGGTACAATGAGCAGTTCTTC

clone size: many
J gene: TRBJ1-1
V gene: TRBV7-8
D gene: .
CDR3 protein: CASSFKRNTEAFF
CDR3 DNA: TGTGCCAGCAGCTTTAAACGGAACACTGAAGCTTTCTTT

clone size: many
J gene: TRBJ2-2
V gene: TRBV7-2
D gene: .
CDR3 protein: CASSLDGGARTGELFF
CDR3 DNA: TGTGCCAGCAGCTTAGATGGGGGGGCTCGTACCGGGGAGCTGTTTTTT

clone size: .
J gene: TRBJ1-1
V gene: TRBV28
D gene: .
CDR3 protein: CASSLEAYSNTEAFF
CDR3 DNA: TGTGCCAGCAGCCTGGAAGCTTATTCGAACACTGAAGCTTTCTTT

clone size: few
J gene: TRBJ2-2
V gene: TRBV25-1
D gene: .
CDR3 protein: CASSAPGLSGELFF
CDR3 DNA: TGTGCCAGCAGTGCCCCGGGTCTGTCCGGGGAGCTGTTTTTT

clone size: few
J gene: TRBJ1-2
V gene: TRBV5-1
D gene: .
CDR3 protein: CASNQRGGGYTF
CDR3 DNA: TGCGCCAGCAACCAAAGGGGAGGTGGCTACACCTTC

clone size: many
J gene: TRBJ2-1
V gene: TRBV12-3/TRBV12-4
D gene: .
CDR3 protein: CASSLRGHEQFF
CDR3 DNA: TGTGCCAGCAGTTTACGGGGCCATGAGCAGTTCTTC

clone size: many
J gene: TRBJ2-6
V gene: TRBV19
D gene: .
CDR3 protein: CASSWLSGANVLTF
CDR3 DNA: TGTGCCAGTTCATGGCTCTCTGGGGCCAACGTCCTGACTTTC

clone size: many
J gene: TRBJ1-2
V gene: TRBV28
D gene: .
CDR3 protein: CASSFGWQGTGGYTF
CDR3 DNA: TGTGCCAGCAGTTTCGGTTGGCAGGGGACTGGTGGCTACACCTTC

clone size: many
J gene: TRBJ2-5
V gene: TRBV7-6
D gene: .
CDR3 protein: CASSYRGTIETQYF
CDR3 DNA: TGTGCCAGCAGCTACCGGGGGACCATAGAGACCCAGTACTTC

clone size: .
J gene: TRBJ1-5
V gene: TRBV20-1
D gene: .
CDR3 protein: CSATGVRRDLYSNQPQHF
CDR3 DNA: TGCAGTGCTACAGGGGTGAGACGGGATCTTTATAGCAATCAGCCCCAGCATTTT

clone size: many
J gene: TRBJ1-1
V gene: TRBV6-2/TRBV6-3
D gene: TRBD1
CDR3 protein: CASIRDRLNTEAFF
CDR3 DNA: TGTGCCAGCATTAGGGACAGGCTGAACACTGAAGCTTTCTTT

clone size: many
J gene: TRBJ2-2
V gene: TRBV27
D gene: .
CDR3 protein: CASSFKGLHLTGELFF
CDR3 DNA: TGTGCCAGCAGTTTTAAGGGGCTACACCTCACCGGGGAGCTGTTTTTT

clone size: many
J gene: TRBJ2-6
V gene: TRBV12-3/TRBV12-4
D gene: TRBD1
CDR3 protein: CASRSSGGGDSGANVLTF
CDR3 DNA: TGTGCCAGCAGAAGTTCAGGGGGCGGAGACTCTGGGGCCAACGTCCTGACTTTC

clone size: few
J gene: TRBJ2-1
V gene: TRBV3-1
D gene: TRBD2
CDR3 protein: CASSQASGGAGYNEQFF
CDR3 DNA: TGTGCCAGCAGCCAAGCTAGCGGGGGGGCTGGTTACAATGAGCAGTTCTTC

clone size: .
J gene: TRBJ1-5
V gene: TRBV20-1
D gene: TRBD1
CDR3 protein: CSARIGQGVTYSNQPQHF
CDR3 DNA: TGCAGTGCTAGGATAGGACAGGGGGTCACTTATAGCAATCAGCCCCAGCATTTT

clone size: many
J gene: TRBJ2-7
V gene: TRBV14
D gene: .
CDR3 protein: CASSQETNYEQYF
CDR3 DNA: TGTGCCAGCAGCCAAGAGACAAACTACGAGCAGTACTTC

clone size: many
J gene: TRBJ2-6
V gene: TRBV5-1
D gene: .
CDR3 protein: CASSLEWGPSGANVLTF
CDR3 DNA: TGCGCCAGCAGCTTGGAATGGGGCCCCTCTGGGGCCAACGTCCTGACTTTC

clone size: many
J gene: TRBJ1-5
V gene: TRBV28
D gene: .
CDR3 protein: CASRGNQPQHF
CDR3 DNA: TGTGCCAGCAGGGGGAATCAGCCCCAGCATTTT

clone size: few
J gene: TRBJ2-3
V gene: TRBV2
D gene: .
CDR3 protein: CATEGGGGTDTQYF
CDR3 DNA: TGTGCCACCGAGGGGGGGGGGGGCACAGATACGCAGTATTTT

clone size: many
J gene: TRBJ1-1
V gene: TRBV5-6
D gene: .
CDR3 protein: CASSRWLNMNTEAFF
CDR3 DNA: TGTGCCAGCAGCCGCTGGCTGAATATGAACACTGAAGCTTTCTTT

clone size: many
J gene: TRBJ1-1
V gene: TRBV19
D gene: .
CDR3 protein: CASSMDIGNTEAFF
CDR3 DNA: TGTGCCAGTAGTATGGACATTGGGAACACTGAAGCTTTCTTT

clone size: many
J gene: TRBJ1-3
V gene: TRBV7-8
D gene: .
CDR3 protein: CASSMTGNTIYF
CDR3 DNA: TGTGCCAGCAGCATGACAGGAAACACCATATATTTT

clone size: many
J gene: TRBJ1-1
V gene: TRBV12-5
D gene: .
CDR3 protein: CASGLVRLDFFLNTEAFF
CDR3 DNA: TGTGCTAGTGGTTTGGTACGTCTCGATTTCTTTTTGAACACTGAAGCTTTCTTT

clone size: .
J gene: TRBJ2-2
V gene: TRBV18
D gene: .
CDR3 protein: CASAQVDTGELFF
CDR3 DNA: TGTGCCAGCGCACAGGTGGACACCGGGGAGCTGTTTTTT